This paragraph reports one T cell receptor (beta chain). These data come from a study of cytomegalovirus exposure and HLA in healthy donors. PCR involved 60 Vbeta and 13 Jbeta primers. The repertoire was sequenced with immunoSEQ multiplex PCR; TCRdb's copy has only in-frame clones and lacks some. The listing records 90,000 to 100,000 clones. This CDR3 contains 16 residues. Germline V CDR1 and CDR2: SGHRS, YFSETQ. The V and J ends lost 4 bases and 2 bases respectively, with 18 bases between them. Sequencing was done on a sample of PBMCs. The receptor comes from a woman aged 25 to 45 in good health and CMV-seronegative. The chain is built from TRBV5-1 and TRBJ1-2; D may be TRBD1 (6 bases). This CDR3 reads CASSVGEFRGNYGYTF. The CDR3 DNA sequence: TGCGCCAGCAGCGTGGGGGAATTCAGGGGAAACTATGGCTACACCTTC.